One sample yielded the 24 T cell receptor beta chains listed below, sequenced in a study of CD8 T cells in Susac syndrome. Reverse transcription of roughly 0.5 to 1 ug RNA was carried out with random hexamers. A single record per CDR3 protein comes from TCRdb applying MiXCR to the immunoSEQ multiplex PCR reads. The table shows about 150,000 distinct CDR3 sequences, with approximately 95% occurring only once. Sequences were obtained from CD4+ T cells from PBMCs. These receptors were collected from a human donor with multiple sclerosis.

The chain carries TRBV27 and TRBJ1-1, with 7 bases aligning to TRBD1. Germline values: CDR1 MNHEY, CDR2 SMNVEV (reference sequence). The CDR3 has 12 residues. V gave up 8 bases and J gave up 7 bases; unmatched junction bases: 7. CDR3 in DNA: TGTGCCAGCGGCAGACAGGGACTTGAAGCTTTCTTT. This gives the protein CASGRQGLEAFF.

The chain employs TRBV7-2 and TRBJ2-3; 9 bases map to TRBD2. Germline CDR1 and CDR2: SGHTA and FQGNSA. The CDR3 length is 14 residues. The J segment lost 10 bases and the V segment lost 4 bases, leaving 9 bases of the junction unmatched. The CDR3 nucleotides are TGTGCCAGCAGCTCCGGACTAGCGCGGAAGGCGCAGTATTTT. The encoded protein is CASSSGLARKAQYF.

The chain is built from TRBV6-5 and TRBJ1-5; a possible D gene is TRBD1 (5 bases). Germline CDR1 and CDR2: MNHEY and SVGAGI. The CDR3 loop spans 15 amino acids. V lost 5 bases, J lost 2 bases, and 13 bases lay in between. CDR3 sequence reads: CASSGQRGGNQPQHF. The DNA of the CDR3 is TGTGCCAGCAGTGGCCAAAGGGGCGGCAATCAGCCCCAGCATTTT.

V gene TRBV27 combines with J gene TRBJ2-3; no definite D call. V was cut by 5 bases and J by 1 base, with 7 bases left in between. Germline V gene data show CDR1 as MNHEY and CDR2 as SMNVEV (reference sequence). The CDR3 sequence is 13 residues long. Here the CDR3 DNA reads TGTGCCAGCAGTCCAGACCGCACAGATACGCAGTATTTT. Its protein product is CASSPDRTDTQYF.

The chain is built from TRBV3-1 and TRBJ1-5; D is undetermined. CDR3 length equals 15 residues. Germline V lookup: CDR1 LGHDT, CDR2 YNNKEL (reference sequence). V shed 2 bases and J shed 0 bases, with 8 bases lying between them. CDR3 loop: CASSQSGDSNQPQHF. The CDR3 DNA is TGTGCCAGCAGCCAATCCGGGGATAGCAATCAGCCCCAGCATTTT. Looking up the rest from reference TRBV3-1 and TRBJ1-5 gives the full variable domain: DTAVSQTPKYLVTQMGNDKSIKCEQNLGHDTMYWYKQDSKKFLKIMFSYNNKELIINETVPNRFSPKSPDKAHLNLHINSLELGDSAVYFCASSQSGDSNQPQHFGDGTRLSIL.

This chain connects TRBV2 to TRBJ2-5, with unresolved D. The CDR3 is made up of 12 amino acids. Trimming shortened V by 6 bases and J by 1 base, and 6 bases separated the two germline ends. Germline CDR1 reads SNHLY; CDR2 reads FYNNEI. CDR3 region: CASRLLQETQYF. DNA for the CDR3: TGTGCCAGCAGGCTGCTCCAAGAGACCCAGTACTTC.

J is TRBJ1-1 and V is TRBV2, with TRBD1 as a possible D gene (6 bases). V lost 10 bases and J lost 6, with 18 bases in between. There are 13 residues in the CDR3. Germline CDR1 reads SNHLY; CDR2 reads FYNNEI. The CDR3 reads CAIQEGGWAEAFF. CDR3 coding DNA: TGTGCCATTCAAGAGGGGGGATGGGCTGAAGCTTTCTTT. Full variable domain (rest looked up from reference TRBV2 and TRBJ1-1): EPEVTQTPSHQVTQMGQEVILRCVPISNHLYFYWYRQILGQKVEFLVSFYNNEISEKSEIFDDQFSVERPDGSNFTLKIRSTKLEDSAMYFCAIQEGGWAEAFFGQGTRLTVV.

V and J are TRBV2 and TRBJ2-7, with D tentatively TRBD2 (6 bases). The CDR3 consists of 13 residues. Trimming removed 1 base at V and 7 bases at J, with 11 bases between. The germline V gene has CDR1 SNHLY and CDR2 FYNNEI. CDR3 DNA: TGTGCCAGCAGTGAAGTGGGGGGAGCTGAGCAGTACTTC. Protein: CASSEVGGAEQYF.

This clonotype was seen a single time. The rearrangement uses TRBV7-2 and TRBJ1-2; maybe TRBD1 (5 bases). Germline V gives CDR1 SGHTA, CDR2 FQGNSA. CDR3 length: 14 amino acids. Between the trimmed V and J ends, which lost 2 bases and 2 bases, there was a span of 9 bases. CDR3 in amino acids: CASSLFNRNYGYTF. CDR3 coding DNA: TGTGCCAGCAGCTTATTTAACAGGAACTATGGCTACACCTTC.

This chain joins TRBV6-1 and TRBJ1-5, with a weak D call TRBD1 (6 bases). V dropped 0 bases and J dropped 0 bases, with 9 bases sitting between them. Germline V gene data show CDR1 as MNHNS and CDR2 as SASEGT. The CDR3 consists of 16 residues. CDR3 in DNA: TGTGCCAGCAGTGAAGCCAGGGGACATAGCAATCAGCCCCAGCATTTT. It translates to CASSEARGHSNQPQHF.

This clonotype has a single count. This chain joins TRBV25-1 and TRBJ2-1, with D unresolved. V dropped 2 bases and J dropped 0 bases, with 17 bases sitting between them. Germline CDR1 reads MGHDK; CDR2 reads SYGVNS. The CDR3 covers 18 residues. CDR3 in DNA: TGTGCCAGCAGTGAAACGGGTTCTTTAGCCGGCTCCTACAATGAGCAGTTCTTC. Its protein is CASSETGSLAGSYNEQFF. The full variable domain, with the rest looked up from reference TRBV25-1 and TRBJ2-1, is EADIYQTPRYLVIGTGKKITLECSQTMGHDKMYWYQQDPGMELHLIHYSYGVNSTEKGDLSSESTVSRIRTEHFPLTLESARPSHTSQYLCASSETGSLAGSYNEQFFGPGTRLTVL.

The chain carries TRBV15 and TRBJ2-7; D not resolved. The V end was cut by 0 bases, the J end by 3 bases, with 3 bases between. CDR3 length: 12 residues. Germline V gives CDR1 LNHNV, CDR2 YYDKDF (reference sequence). This chain's CDR3 is CATSRDLYEQYF. DNA of the CDR3: TGTGCCACCAGCAGAGACCTCTACGAGCAGTACTTC.

The chain carries TRBV6-5 and TRBJ2-5; no clear D gene. V was clipped by 2 bases and J by 2 bases, with 9 bases between them. Germline values: CDR1 MNHEY, CDR2 SVGAGI. The CDR3 sequence is 14 residues long. The CDR3 bases are TGTGCCAGCAGTTACGGCAGGCGACAAGAGACCCAGTACTTC. It codes for CASSYGRRQETQYF.

The chain recombines TRBV15 with TRBJ1-4; 7 positions match TRBD1. Trimming at V came to 0 bases and at J to 3 bases, leaving 1 base not matched to a gene. CDR1 and CDR2 from the germline V gene are LNHNV and YYDKDF (reference sequence). The CDR3 extends over 15 amino acids. The CDR3 coding sequence is TGTGCCACCAGCAGAGAAGGACAGGCTAATGAAAAACTGTTTTTT. Protein: CATSREGQANEKLFF.

This clonotype was seen a few times. This chain joins TRBV18 and TRBJ2-5, with TRBD1 matching over 8 bases. V gave up 6 bases and J gave up 4 bases; unmatched junction bases: 7. The CDR3 loop spans 14 amino acids. CDR1 and CDR2 (germline): KGHSH, LQKENI. The CDR3 loop is CASSPGTGGETQYF. The DNA for the CDR3 is TGTGCCAGCTCCCCGGGGACAGGCGGAGAGACCCAGTACTTC. The full variable domain, rest sourced from reference TRBV18 and TRBJ2-5, is NAGVMQNPRHLVRRRGQEARLRCSPMKGHSHVYWYRQLPEEGLKFMVYLQKENIIDESGMPKERFSAEFPKEGPSILRIQQVVRGDSAAYFCASSPGTGGETQYFGPGTRLLVL.

This rearrangement joins TRBV9 to TRBJ2-1; D may be TRBD2 (6 bases). Trimming took off 0 bases at V and 8 bases at J, with 6 bases between the two ends. CDR1 is SGDLS and CDR2 is YYNGEE in the germline V gene. The CDR3 is 12 amino acids. For the CDR3, the DNA is TGTGCCAGCAGCGTAGGGAGGGATGAGCAGTTCTTC. Residues: CASSVGRDEQFF.

The chain recombines TRBV12-3 or TRBV12-4 with TRBJ1-1, with 11 bases identical to TRBD1. The CDR3 is 15 residues long. V shed 3 bases and J 4 bases; nucleotides not matched to a gene: 4. In DNA form, the CDR3 reads TGTGCCAGCAGTTTTCCGGGACAGGGGGGCACTGAAGCTTTCTTT. Its translation is CASSFPGQGGTEAFF.

CDR3 in DNA: TGCAGTGCTAATCTGAGGACAGGGCCCTCCTACGAGCAGTACTTC. It translates to CSANLRTGPSYEQYF. The rearrangement uses TRBV20-1 and TRBJ2-7, with 8 bases that match TRBD1. Trimming cost V 4 bases and J 0 bases; bases outside gene matches: 8. CDR1 is DFQATT and CDR2 is SNEGSKA in the germline V gene (reference sequence). The CDR3 covers 15 residues.

The rearrangement links TRBV20-1 to TRBJ1-1, with a tentative D call TRBD1 (6 bases). The CDR3 has 11 residues. The germline V and J ends were trimmed by 3 bases and 5 bases, with 7 bases remaining between them. The germline CDR1 and CDR2 sequences are DFQATT and SNEGSKA (reference sequence). CDR3 loop: CSARQGTEAFF. As DNA, the CDR3 is TGCAGTGCTAGGCAGGGGACTGAAGCTTTCTTT.

This clonotype has just one count. The chain couples TRBV20-1 to TRBJ2-3; 7 positions match TRBD1. Germline lookup yields CDR1 DFQATT and CDR2 SNEGSKA (reference sequence). Trimming took 1 base from V and 2 from J; bases not matched to a gene: 6. The CDR3 runs 15 residues. The CDR3 nucleotides are TGCAGTGCTAGAGGGTCGCAGGGGGTCACAGATACGCAGTATTTT. This translates into CSARGSQGVTDTQYF.

This sequence joins TRBV7-9 and TRBJ2-5; 8 nucleotides agree with TRBD1. V was clipped by 0 bases and J by 2 bases; unmatched bases: 8. The length of the CDR3 is 17 residues. The germline gives CDR1 SEHNR, CDR2 FQNEAQ (reference sequence). The CDR3 loop is CASSLATGQAIQETQYF. The CDR3 DNA reads as TGTGCCAGCAGCTTAGCGACGGGACAGGCGATTCAAGAGACCCAGTACTTC.

The V call is TRBV12-3 or TRBV12-4, the J call TRBJ1-1; D gene ambiguous. Trimming removed 3 bases at V and 0 bases at J, with 8 bases between. The CDR3 covers 14 residues. The chain's CDR3 is CASSFGGLNTEAFF. In nucleotides, the CDR3 is TGTGCCAGCAGTTTTGGAGGGTTGAACACTGAAGCTTTCTTT.

The chain links TRBV11-2 to TRBJ1-6; 10 positions agree with TRBD1. There are 14 residues in the CDR3. The V gene end was trimmed by 3 bases and the J gene end by 10 bases; junction bases not matched to a gene: 3. CDR1 is SGHAT and CDR2 is FQNNGV in the germline V gene. The CDR3: CASSLDRGISPLHF. Written as DNA, the CDR3 is TGTGCCAGCAGCTTGGACAGGGGGATCTCACCCCTCCACTTT. Complete variable domain (other parts from reference TRBV11-2 and TRBJ1-6): EAGVAQSPRYKIIEKRQSVAFWCNPISGHATLYWYQQILGQGPKLLIQFQNNGVVDDSQLPKDRFSAERLKGVDSTLKIQPAKLEDSAVYLCASSLDRGISPLHFGNGTRLTVT.

The chain is built from TRBV3-1 and TRBJ2-3, with D unclear. Germline lookup yields CDR1 LGHDT and CDR2 YNNKEL (reference sequence). Trimming removed 4 bases from V and 1 base from J, with 12 bases in between. The CDR3 sequence is 15 residues long. The CDR3: CASSRLDLGTDTQYF. In nucleotides, the CDR3 is TGTGCCAGCAGCCGCCTGGACCTTGGCACAGATACGCAGTATTTT.